What follows are 30 T cell receptor beta chains derived from one specimen sequenced in a study of blood T cell repertoires in COVID-19. Repertoires were generated with immunoSEQ multiplex PCR, while TCRdb's copy carries only in-frame clones and drops some. The sample yields about 200,000 clones, roughly 86% seen once. The sample was peripheral blood. These receptors all come from a man aged 55-75 years with acute or convalescent COVID-19.

V gene TRBV5-6 combines with J gene TRBJ2-6, with a possible D match to TRBD2 (5 bases). This CDR3 spans 15 amino acids. Germline CDR1 SGHDT, CDR2 YYEEEE. Trimming shortened V by 4 bases and J by 4 bases, and 12 bases separated the two germline ends. The CDR3 loop reads CASSGLPEGANVLTF. In DNA, the CDR3 is TGTGCCAGCAGCGGACTCCCAGAAGGGGCCAACGTCCTGACTTTC.

The rearrangement uses TRBV4-3 and TRBJ1-2; 8 bases map to TRBD1. The CDR3 consists of 14 residues. Trimming removed 1 base from V and 2 bases from J; junction bases left unmatched: 0. Germline CDR1 is LGHNA and CDR2 is YSLEER. The CDR3 bases are TGCGCCAGCAGCCAAGGGACAGGGAACTATGGCTACACCTTC. This encodes CASSQGTGNYGYTF.

Written as DNA, the CDR3 is TGTGCCAGTAGTAGCAAGGGACAGAACTATAATTCACCCCTCCACTTT. It codes for CASSSKGQNYNSPLHF. This chain uses TRBV19 with TRBJ1-6; 7 bases fit TRBD1. Germline V gene data show CDR1 as LNHDA and CDR2 as SQIVND (reference sequence). The CDR3 runs 16 residues. V was pared by 4 bases and J by 3 bases, with 6 bases of the junction left unmatched.

The chain links TRBV5-1 to TRBJ1-2, with D possibly matching TRBD1 (6 bases). Germline V gene sequence: CDR1 SGHRS, CDR2 YFSETQ. Between the trimmed V and J ends, which lost 1 base and 0 bases, there was a span of 22 bases. This CDR3 is built from 19 residues. In DNA, the CDR3 is TGCGCCAGCAGCTTGAAGGGACCCGTCGACAGGCCCTCTAACTATGGCTACACCTTC. Amino acids: CASSLKGPVDRPSNYGYTF.

V and J are TRBV24-1 and TRBJ1-2; a weak D match, TRBD1 (5 bases). Trimming shortened V by 4 bases and J by 2 bases, and 13 bases separated the two germline ends. Germline CDR1 is KGHDR and CDR2 is SFDVKD. The CDR3 runs 15 residues. The CDR3 protein is CATSDPGQGNYGYTF. CDR3 DNA sequence: TGTGCCACCAGTGACCCGGGCCAGGGCAACTATGGCTACACCTTC.

The rearrangement links TRBV5-4 to TRBJ2-3, with D possibly matching TRBD2 (7 bases). From germline, CDR1 is SGHNT and CDR2 YYREEE (reference sequence). V lost 3 bases, J lost 9 bases, and 23 bases lay in between. The CDR3 is made up of 16 amino acids. DNA of the CDR3: TGTGCCAGCAGCTCACGCGGTGGGGAGGGGGGGTTGACGCAGTATTTT. Translation gives CASSSRGGEGGLTQYF.

The J gene is TRBJ1-6, the V gene TRBV5-1; the D gene is possibly TRBD1 (6 bases). Trimming removed 0 bases from V and 10 bases from J, with 17 bases in between. The CDR3 consists of 16 residues. Germline CDR1 reads SGHRS; CDR2 reads YFSETQ. DNA for the CDR3: TGCGCCAGCAGCTTGGCACCAGGGGCAAGTCAGTCACCCCTCCACTTT. The encoded protein is CASSLAPGASQSPLHF. The whole variable domain, remainder taken from reference TRBV5-1 and TRBJ1-6, is KAGVTQTPRYLIKTRGQQVTLSCSPISGHRSVSWYQQTPGQGLQFLFEYFSETQRNKGNFPGRFSGRQFSNSRSEMNVSTLELGDSALYLCASSLAPGASQSPLHFGNGTRLTVT.

The J gene is TRBJ1-5, the V gene TRBV5-6; D is perhaps TRBD1 (5 bases). The CDR3 length is 16 residues. Germline loops: CDR1 SGHDT, CDR2 YYEEEE. The V end was cut by 4 bases, the J end by 2 bases, with 16 bases between. The CDR3 reads CASSLKGRGGNQPQHF. In DNA form, the CDR3 reads TGTGCCAGCAGCCTAAAGGGTCGGGGGGGCAATCAGCCCCAGCATTTT.

V gene TRBV2 combines with J gene TRBJ2-7; 9 positions match TRBD1. Trimming removed 6 bases from V and 3 bases from J; junction bases left unmatched: 6. The CDR3 has 14 residues. The germline gives CDR1 SNHLY, CDR2 FYNNEI. In nucleotides, the CDR3 is TGTGCCAGCAGCGTGGGACAGGGAAACTACGAGCAGTACTTC. This sequence encodes CASSVGQGNYEQYF.

The J gene is TRBJ2-1, the V gene TRBV7-3; 7 bases agree with TRBD2. This CDR3 comprises 16 residues. Germline CDR1 is SGHTA and CDR2 is FQGTGA. Germline trimming cut 1 base from V and 8 bases from J; bases unmatched to any gene: 11. CDR3 bases: TGTGCCAGCAGCTTAAGGCTAGCGGCCCCCAGAGATGAGCAGTTCTTC. It codes for CASSLRLAAPRDEQFF.

The chain uses TRBV11-1 and TRBJ1-1; weak D call: TRBD1 (6 bases). The length of the CDR3 is 16 residues. Between the trimmed V and J ends, which lost 5 bases and 1 base, there was a span of 17 bases. In germline, CDR1 is SGHAT, CDR2 FQDESV (reference sequence). CDR3 amino acids: CASSPAWNRANTEAFF. For the CDR3, the DNA is TGTGCCAGCAGCCCAGCTTGGAACAGGGCGAACACTGAAGCTTTCTTT.

This chain connects TRBV3-1 (or the pseudogene TRBV3-2) to TRBJ2-2, with 8 bases lining up with TRBD1. V lost 0 bases, J lost 8 bases, and 8 bases stayed unmatched. The CDR3 spans 16 residues. Germline lookup yields CDR1 LGHDT and CDR2 YNNKEL (reference sequence). CDR3 in amino acids: CASSQDKGQASGELFF. CDR3 DNA sequence: TGTGCCAGCAGCCAAGACAAGGGACAGGCTAGTGGGGAGCTGTTTTTT.

CDR3 region: CASSQEDRGGQPQHF. CDR3 coding DNA: TGCGCCAGCAGCCAAGAGGACAGGGGAGGTCAGCCCCAGCATTTT. V usage is TRBV4-1 and J usage is TRBJ1-5; 9 bases align to TRBD1. J was trimmed by 6 bases and V by 0 bases; bases with no gene match: 3. This CDR3 comprises 15 residues. CDR1 and CDR2 from the germline V gene are MGHRA and YSYEKL.

The chain recombines TRBV19 with TRBJ2-7, with 9 bases aligning to TRBD1. V lost 6 bases, J lost 3 bases, and 9 bases stayed unmatched. Germline V CDR1 and CDR2: LNHDA, SQIVND (reference sequence). The CDR3 runs 15 residues. CDR3: CASRETGTGLYEQYF. The CDR3 bases are TGTGCCAGTAGGGAAACCGGGACAGGGCTCTACGAGCAGTACTTC.

This clone came up once. The rearrangement joins TRBV28 to TRBJ1-5; possible D gene TRBD1, 5 bases. The CDR3 is 14 residues long. With 6 bases removed from V and 5 bases from J, the gap between germline ends came to 14 bases. The V gene's germline CDR1 is MDHEN and CDR2 SYDVKM. The CDR3 DNA follows: TGTGCCAGCAGGAGAGACAGCACCTATCAGCCCCAGCATTTT. Amino acids: CASRRDSTYQPQHF.

The CDR3 region is CASSPGTGGILETQYF. CDR3 bases: TGTGCCAGCAGTCCTGGGACAGGGGGTATTTTAGAGACCCAGTACTTC. The chain links TRBV28 to TRBJ2-5, with TRBD1 matching over 11 bases. Germline V lookup: CDR1 MDHEN, CDR2 SYDVKM. The CDR3 consists of 16 residues. The V segment lost 5 bases and the J segment 4 bases; nucleotides outside the gene matches: 9.

This clone was seen only a few times. CDR3 sequence: CASSPGTGGNQPQHF. The CDR3 DNA sequence: TGTGCCAGCAGCCCCGGGACAGGGGGCAATCAGCCCCAGCATTTT. The rearrangement uses TRBV4-2 and TRBJ1-5; TRBD1 matches 10 bases. Unmatched junction bases numbered 2, after V lost 4 bases and J lost 2 bases. Germline lookup yields CDR1 LGHNA and CDR2 YNFKEQ. The CDR3 is 15 residues long.

The V and J genes are TRBV5-4 and TRBJ2-5; no firm D call. The germline V and J ends were trimmed by 0 bases and 0 bases, with 15 bases remaining between them. The CDR3 extends over 17 amino acids. CDR1 is SGHNT, CDR2 YYREEE, per germline (reference sequence). The chain's CDR3 is CASSLAKASRHQETQYF. In nucleotides, the CDR3 is TGTGCCAGCAGCTTGGCCAAGGCTAGTCGGCACCAAGAGACCCAGTACTTC.

The rearrangement uses TRBV5-3 and TRBJ2-3; tentatively, D is TRBD1 (6 bases). TRBV5-3 is treated as an ORF (open reading frame) with a function not yet certain. V lost 5 bases, J lost 5 bases, and 15 bases lay in between. The CDR3 runs 14 residues. In DNA form, the CDR3 reads TGTGCCAGAAGAGAAACAGGGATTCGAGATACGCAGTATTTT. It yields the protein CARRETGIRDTQYF.

The chain is built from TRBV23-1 and TRBJ2-1; TRBD2 matches at 10 bases. TRBV23-1 is reported as an ORF; its role is uncertain. CDR3 length: 14 residues. V was pared by 4 bases and J by 9 bases, with 6 bases of the junction left unmatched. The CDR3 sequence: CASSPTRTSGEQFF. CDR3 sequence (DNA): TGCGCCAGCAGTCCGACTAGGACTAGCGGTGAGCAGTTCTTC.

The V and J genes are TRBV6-5 and TRBJ1-1; 7 nucleotides line up with TRBD1. The CDR3 sequence is 15 residues long. With 8 bases clipped from V and 2 bases from J, the junction kept 11 bases outside the gene matches. Germline assignment: CDR1 MNHEY and CDR2 SVGAGI. The CDR3 nucleotides read TGTGCCAGCGTCACGACCGGGACAGTTAACACTGAAGCTTTCTTT. Amino acid sequence: CASVTTGTVNTEAFF.

The chain's CDR3 is CASSLAHSGANVLTF. The CDR3 DNA is TGTGCCAGCAGCTTGGCCCACTCTGGGGCCAACGTCCTGACTTTC. The chain uses TRBV5-4 and TRBJ2-6; D gene uncertain. Trimming shortened V by 0 bases and J by 0 bases, and 4 bases separated the two germline ends. Germline V CDR1 and CDR2: SGHNT, YYREEE (reference sequence). The CDR3 is 15 residues long. Together with reference TRBV5-4 and TRBJ2-6, the CDR3 gives the full variable domain: ETGVTQSPTHLIKTRGQQVTLRCSSQSGHNTVSWYQQALGQGPQFIFQYYREEENGRGNFPPRFSGLQFPNYSSELNVNALELDDSALYLCASSLAHSGANVLTFGAGSRLTVL.

The chain has TRBV7-2 and TRBJ1-2; 8 nucleotides agree with TRBD1. The V and J ends lost 3 bases and 3 bases, in that order; junction bases with no gene match: 9. CDR3 size: 16 residues. Per the germline V gene, CDR1 is SGHTA and CDR2 is FQGNSA. CDR3 in DNA: TGTGCCAGCAGCTTCCCGTCGGACAGGGTTGACTATGGCTACACCTTC. It codes for CASSFPSDRVDYGYTF.

The chain employs TRBV5-6 and TRBJ2-5; 7 positions agree with TRBD1. J gave up 1 base and V 3 bases, and 3 bases lay outside the gene matches. The CDR3 sequence is 14 residues long. CDR1 is SGHDT, CDR2 YYEEEE, per germline. CDR3 in amino acids: CASSSDRVQETQYF. Here the CDR3 DNA reads TGTGCCAGCAGCTCCGACAGGGTCCAAGAGACCCAGTACTTC.

The rearrangement uses TRBV6-1 and TRBJ2-7, with D maybe TRBD2 (6 bases). Deletions cut 3 bases from V and 6 bases from J, with 15 bases between. Germline V gene lookup returns CDR1 MNHNS and CDR2 SASEGT. This CDR3 comprises 14 residues. The CDR3 loop is CASSDSAIGGEQYF. The CDR3 DNA sequence: TGTGCCAGCAGTGATAGTGCTATCGGGGGCGAGCAGTACTTC.

The genes are TRBV6-5 and TRBJ1-2; 7 positions agree with TRBD1. The J segment lost 2 bases and the V segment lost 0 bases, leaving 6 bases of the junction unmatched. CDR3 length: 16 amino acids. The germline V gene has CDR1 MNHEY and CDR2 SVGAGI. The CDR3: CASSYSIGGGNYGYTF. CDR3 bases: TGTGCCAGCAGTTACTCGATAGGGGGCGGAAACTATGGCTACACCTTC.

This sequence joins TRBV15 and TRBJ1-2, with 7 bases fitting TRBD1. Germline V gene data show CDR1 as LNHNV and CDR2 as YYDKDF (reference sequence). J lost 8 bases, V lost 1 base, and 4 bases had no gene match. This CDR3 spans 13 amino acids. Written as DNA, the CDR3 is TGTGCCACCAGCAGAGGTCAGGGGGTCGGCTACACCTTC. Its protein is CATSRGQGVGYTF.

The genes are TRBV27 and TRBJ1-4, with unresolved D. V lost 8 bases, J lost 5 bases, and 9 bases lay in between. There are 12 residues in the CDR3. In germline, CDR1 is MNHEY, CDR2 SMNVEV (reference sequence). The CDR3, as DNA: TGTGCCAGCGCGAGGGTCAATGAAAAACTGTTTTTT. Its protein is CASARVNEKLFF.

The V and J genes are TRBV11-2 and TRBJ1-1, with TRBD1 as a possible D gene (6 bases). The CDR3 spans 19 residues. Germline-derived CDR1 and CDR2 are SGHAT and FQNNGV. The V end lost 0 bases, the J end lost 4 bases, and 24 bases lay between the germline ends. CDR3 loop: CASSLDLVGGRGGRTEAFF. The CDR3 DNA follows: TGTGCCAGCAGCTTAGATCTAGTGGGTGGAAGGGGGGGACGCACTGAAGCTTTCTTT.

V usage is TRBV29-1 and J usage is TRBJ1-2; D may be TRBD1 (5 bases). V was cut by 3 bases and J by 4 bases, with 9 bases left in between. Germline CDR1 SQVTM, CDR2 ANQGSEA. The CDR3 loop spans 12 amino acids. The CDR3 sequence: CSVDREGYGYTF. CDR3 DNA sequence: TGCAGCGTTGACAGGGAGGGCTATGGCTACACCTTC.